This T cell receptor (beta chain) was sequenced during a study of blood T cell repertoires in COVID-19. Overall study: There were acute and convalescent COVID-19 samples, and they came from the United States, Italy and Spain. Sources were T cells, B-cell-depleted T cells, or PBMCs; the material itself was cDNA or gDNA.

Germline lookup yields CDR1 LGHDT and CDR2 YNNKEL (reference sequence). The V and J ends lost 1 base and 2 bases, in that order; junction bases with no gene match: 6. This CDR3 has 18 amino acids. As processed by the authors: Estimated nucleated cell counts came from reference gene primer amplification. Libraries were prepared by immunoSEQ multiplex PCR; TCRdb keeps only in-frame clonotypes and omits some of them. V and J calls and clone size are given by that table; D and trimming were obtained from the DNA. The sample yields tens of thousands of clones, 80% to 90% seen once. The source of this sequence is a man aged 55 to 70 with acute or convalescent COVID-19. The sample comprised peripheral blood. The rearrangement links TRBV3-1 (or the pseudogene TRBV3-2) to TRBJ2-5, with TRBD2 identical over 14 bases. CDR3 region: CASSQARGLAGAQETQYF. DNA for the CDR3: TGTGCCAGCAGCCAAGCTCGGGGACTAGCGGGGGCGCAAGAGACCCAGTACTTC.